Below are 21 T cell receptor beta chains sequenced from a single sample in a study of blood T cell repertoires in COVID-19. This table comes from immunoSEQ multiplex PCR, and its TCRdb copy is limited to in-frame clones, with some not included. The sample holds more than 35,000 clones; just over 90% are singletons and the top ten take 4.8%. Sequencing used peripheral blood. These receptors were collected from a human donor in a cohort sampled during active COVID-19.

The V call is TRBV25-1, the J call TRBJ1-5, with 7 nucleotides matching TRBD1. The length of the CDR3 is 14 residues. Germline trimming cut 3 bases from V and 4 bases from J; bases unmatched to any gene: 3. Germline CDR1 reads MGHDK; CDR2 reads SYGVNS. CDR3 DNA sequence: TGTGCCAGCAGTGAGGGACAGCGAAATCAGCCCCAGCATTTT. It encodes CASSEGQRNQPQHF.

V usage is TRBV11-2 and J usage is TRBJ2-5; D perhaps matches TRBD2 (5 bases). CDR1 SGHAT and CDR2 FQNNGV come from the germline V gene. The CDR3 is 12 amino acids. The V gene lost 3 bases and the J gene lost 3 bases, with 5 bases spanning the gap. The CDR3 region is CASSLEEETQYF. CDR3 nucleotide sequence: TGTGCCAGCAGCTTGGAGGAAGAGACCCAGTACTTC.

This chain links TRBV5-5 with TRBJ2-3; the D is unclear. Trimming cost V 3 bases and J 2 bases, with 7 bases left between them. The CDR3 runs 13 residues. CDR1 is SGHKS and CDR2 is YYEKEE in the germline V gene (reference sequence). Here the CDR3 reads CASSSPPTDTQYF. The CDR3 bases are TGTGCCAGCAGCTCTCCCCCCACAGATACGCAGTATTTT.

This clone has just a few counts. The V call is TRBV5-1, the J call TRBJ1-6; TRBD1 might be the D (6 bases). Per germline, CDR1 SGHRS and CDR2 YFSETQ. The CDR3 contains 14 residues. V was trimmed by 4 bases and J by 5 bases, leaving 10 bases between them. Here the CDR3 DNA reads TGCGCCAGCAGCAGATCAGGGGATAATTCACCCCTCCACTTT. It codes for CASSRSGDNSPLHF.

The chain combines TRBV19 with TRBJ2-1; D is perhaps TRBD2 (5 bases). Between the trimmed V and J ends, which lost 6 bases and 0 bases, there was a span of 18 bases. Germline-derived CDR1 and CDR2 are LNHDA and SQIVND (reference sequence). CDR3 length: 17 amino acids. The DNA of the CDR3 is TGTGCCAGTAGGAGTTGGGGAGCTGAAAGCTCCTACAATGAGCAGTTCTTC. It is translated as CASRSWGAESSYNEQFF.

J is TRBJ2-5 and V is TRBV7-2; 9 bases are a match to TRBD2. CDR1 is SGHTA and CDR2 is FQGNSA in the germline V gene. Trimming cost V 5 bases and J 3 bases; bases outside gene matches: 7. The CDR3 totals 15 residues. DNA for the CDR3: TGTGCCAGCAGCCGGGACGGACTAGCGAAAGAGACCCAGTACTTC. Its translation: CASSRDGLAKETQYF.

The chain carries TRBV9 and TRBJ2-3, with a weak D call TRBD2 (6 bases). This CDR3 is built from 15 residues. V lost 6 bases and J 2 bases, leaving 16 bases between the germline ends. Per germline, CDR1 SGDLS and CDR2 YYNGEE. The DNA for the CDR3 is TGTGCCAGCAACCCGGGAGCACCACCCACAGATACGCAGTATTTT. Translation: CASNPGAPPTDTQYF.

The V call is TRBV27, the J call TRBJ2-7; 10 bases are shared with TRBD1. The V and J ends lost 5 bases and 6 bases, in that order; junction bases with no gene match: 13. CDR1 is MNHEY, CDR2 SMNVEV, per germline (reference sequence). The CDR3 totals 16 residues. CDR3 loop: CASSPPYGTGASEQYF. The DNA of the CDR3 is TGTGCCAGCAGTCCCCCCTATGGGACAGGGGCTTCCGAGCAGTACTTC.

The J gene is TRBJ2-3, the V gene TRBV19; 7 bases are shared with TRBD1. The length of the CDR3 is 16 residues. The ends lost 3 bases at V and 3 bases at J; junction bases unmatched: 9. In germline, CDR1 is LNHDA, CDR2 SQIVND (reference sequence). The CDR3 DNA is TGTGCCAGTAGTATTCGGACAGGAATTTTTACAGATACGCAGTATTTT. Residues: CASSIRTGIFTDTQYF.

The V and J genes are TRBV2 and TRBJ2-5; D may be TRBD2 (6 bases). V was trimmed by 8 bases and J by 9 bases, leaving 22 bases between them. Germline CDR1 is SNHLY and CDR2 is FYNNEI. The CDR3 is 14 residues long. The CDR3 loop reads CASRSGLTTPAQYF. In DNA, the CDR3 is TGTGCCAGCCGGTCGGGACTTACAACTCCGGCCCAGTACTTC.

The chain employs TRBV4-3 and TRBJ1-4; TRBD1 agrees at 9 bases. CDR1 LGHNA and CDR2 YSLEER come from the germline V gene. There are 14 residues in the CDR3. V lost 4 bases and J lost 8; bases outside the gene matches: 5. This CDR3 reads CASSPGQGGEKLFF. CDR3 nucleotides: TGCGCCAGCAGCCCGGGACAGGGAGGGGAAAAACTGTTTTTT.

The CDR3 nucleotides read TGTGCCAGCAGCCAGGACAGGGGGGCTCAGCCCCAGCATTTT. Protein product: CASSQDRGAQPQHF. This rearrangement joins TRBV7-2 to TRBJ1-5, with TRBD1 matching over 10 bases. After removal of 5 bases from V and 6 bases from J, the junction contained 4 bases not matched to a gene. The CDR3 totals 14 residues. Germline loops: CDR1 SGHTA, CDR2 FQGNSA.

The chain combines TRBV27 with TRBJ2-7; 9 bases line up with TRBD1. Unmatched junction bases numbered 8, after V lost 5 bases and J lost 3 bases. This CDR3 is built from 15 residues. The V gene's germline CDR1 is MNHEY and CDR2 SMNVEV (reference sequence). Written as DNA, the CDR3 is TGTGCCAGCAGTCAAAAGGACAGGGGAGGCTACGAGCAGTACTTC. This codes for CASSQKDRGGYEQYF.

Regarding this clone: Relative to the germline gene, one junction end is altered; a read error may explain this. The CDR3 DNA follows: TGTGCCAGCAGCCTGACAGGGGGCAAGGTGAAGACTGAAGCTTTCTTT. It specifies CASSLTGGKVKTEAFF. This chain joins TRBV27 and TRBJ1-1; 10 nucleotides align to TRBD1. The germline CDR1 and CDR2 sequences are MNHEY and SMNVEV (reference sequence). The CDR3 spans 16 residues.

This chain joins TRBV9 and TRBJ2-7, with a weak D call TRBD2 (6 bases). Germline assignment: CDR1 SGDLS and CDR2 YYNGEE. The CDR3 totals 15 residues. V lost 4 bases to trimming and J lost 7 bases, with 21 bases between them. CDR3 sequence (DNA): TGTGCCAGCAGCACCACAAGGGCGGGGTCTGAGGAGCAGTACTTC. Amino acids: CASSTTRAGSEEQYF.

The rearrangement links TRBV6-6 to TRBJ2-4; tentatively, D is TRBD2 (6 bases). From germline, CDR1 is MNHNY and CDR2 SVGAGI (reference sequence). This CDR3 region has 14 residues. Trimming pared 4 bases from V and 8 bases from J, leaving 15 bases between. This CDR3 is CASSLGGTRDIQYF. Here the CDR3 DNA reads TGTGCCAGCAGTTTGGGGGGTACGAGAGACATTCAGTACTTC.

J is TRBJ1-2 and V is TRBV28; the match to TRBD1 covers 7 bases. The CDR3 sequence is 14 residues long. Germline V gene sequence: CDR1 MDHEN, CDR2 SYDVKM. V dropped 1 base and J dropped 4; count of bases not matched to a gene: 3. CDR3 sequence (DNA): TGTGCCAGCAGTTTATTTGAGGGGGCCTATGGCTACACCTTC. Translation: CASSLFEGAYGYTF.

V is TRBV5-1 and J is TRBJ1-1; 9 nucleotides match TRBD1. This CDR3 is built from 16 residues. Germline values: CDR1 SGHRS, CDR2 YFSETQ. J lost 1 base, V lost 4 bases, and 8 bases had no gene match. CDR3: CASSLGPTGGNTEAFF. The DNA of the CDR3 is TGCGCCAGCAGCCTCGGGCCGACAGGGGGGAACACTGAAGCTTTCTTT.

The CDR3 reads CAWSGGLAGADTQYF. CDR3 nucleotides: TGTGCCTGGAGTGGGGGACTAGCGGGAGCCGATACGCAGTATTTT. This chain connects TRBV30 to TRBJ2-3, with 14 bases identical to TRBD2. J lost 6 bases, V lost 1 base, and 3 bases had no gene match. This CDR3 comprises 15 residues. Germline V gene lookup returns CDR1 GTSNPN and CDR2 SVGIG (reference sequence). Together with reference TRBV30 and TRBJ2-3, the CDR3 gives the full variable domain: SQTIHQWPATLVQPVGSPLSLECTVEGTSNPNLYWYRQAAGRGLQLLFYSVGIGQISSEVPQNLSASRPQDRQFILSSKKLLLSDSGFYLCAWSGGLAGADTQYFGPGTRLTVL.

CDR3 loop: CASSWGTITRGAPNEKLFF. Here the CDR3 DNA reads TGTGCCAGCAGCTGGGGGACTATAACTCGGGGGGCTCCTAATGAAAAACTGTTTTTT. This chain joins TRBV21-1 and TRBJ1-4. TRBV21-1 is deemed a pseudogene. CDR3 length: 19 amino acids.

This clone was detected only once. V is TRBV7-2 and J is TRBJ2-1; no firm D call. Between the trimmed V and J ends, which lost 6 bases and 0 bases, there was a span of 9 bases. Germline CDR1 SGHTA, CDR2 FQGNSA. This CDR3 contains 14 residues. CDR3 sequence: CASRRGGSYNEQFF. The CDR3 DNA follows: TGTGCCAGCAGACGCGGTGGCTCCTACAATGAGCAGTTCTTC. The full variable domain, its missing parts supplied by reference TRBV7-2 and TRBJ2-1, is GAGVSQSPSNKVTEKGKDVELRCDPISGHTALYWYRQSLGQGLEFLIYFQGNSAPDKSGLPSDRFSAERTGGSVSTLTIQRTQQEDSAVYLCASRRGGSYNEQFFGPGTRLTVL.